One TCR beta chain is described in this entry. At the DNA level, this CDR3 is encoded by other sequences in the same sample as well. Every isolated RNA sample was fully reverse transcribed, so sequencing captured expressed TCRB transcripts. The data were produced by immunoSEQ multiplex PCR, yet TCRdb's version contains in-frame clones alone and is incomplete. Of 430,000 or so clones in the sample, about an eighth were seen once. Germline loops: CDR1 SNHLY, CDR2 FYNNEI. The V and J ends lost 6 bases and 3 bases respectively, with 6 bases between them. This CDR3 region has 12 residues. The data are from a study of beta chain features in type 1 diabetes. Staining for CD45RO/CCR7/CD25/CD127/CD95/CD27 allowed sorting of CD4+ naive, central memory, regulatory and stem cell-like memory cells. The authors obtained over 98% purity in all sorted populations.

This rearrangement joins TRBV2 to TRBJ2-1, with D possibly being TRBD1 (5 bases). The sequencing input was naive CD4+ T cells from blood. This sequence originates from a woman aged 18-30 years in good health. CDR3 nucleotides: TGTGCCAGCAGGACAGACTACAATGAGCAGTTCTTC. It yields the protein CASRTDYNEQFF. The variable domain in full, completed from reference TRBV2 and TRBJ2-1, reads EPEVTQTPSHQVTQMGQEVILRCVPISNHLYFYWYRQILGQKVEFLVSFYNNEISEKSEIFDDQFSVERPDGSNFTLKIRSTKLEDSAMYFCASRTDYNEQFFGPGTRLTVL.